This T cell receptor (beta chain) appears in the sequencing data of a study of cytomegalovirus exposure and HLA in healthy donors. About the research overall: T cells numbering about 180 million yielded fewer than 140 million unique TCR beta sequences in an earlier analysis.

A multiplex PCR was run with 60 Vbeta primers and 13 Jbeta primers. Sequencing used immunoSEQ multiplex PCR; TCRdb keeps in-frame clones, though not all of them. Of approximately 88,000 clones listed, 50% to 80% are singletons. Trimming cost V 4 bases and J 5 bases; bases outside gene matches: 14. Germline V CDR1 and CDR2: PRHDT, FYEKMQ (reference sequence). This CDR3 comprises 17 residues. The sequence was obtained from a man aged 55-75 years in good health and CMV-seronegative. The rearrangement links TRBV13 to TRBJ2-5, with 9 positions matching TRBD1. The sample consisted of PBMCs. CDR3: CASSSTGQGFYGETQYF. Here the CDR3 DNA reads TGTGCCAGCAGCTCCACGGGACAGGGCTTTTACGGCGAGACCCAGTACTTC.